What follows are 21 T cell receptor beta chains derived from one specimen sequenced in a study of shared clonotypes between healthy human individuals. Profiling relied on immunoSEQ multiplex PCR, and the TCRdb table lists in-frame clones only, not all of them. The repertoire holds about 2.5 million clones, with 92% as singletons. Sequences were obtained from naive CD4+ T cells from PBMCs. Sample subset: CD45RA+ positively selected. These receptors were obtained from a young man in good health. Some clones in this sample may be carry-over from other donors' samples.

The gene calls are TRBV2 and TRBJ2-5, with TRBD2 matching 12 bases. Germline V gene sequence: CDR1 SNHLY, CDR2 FYNNEI. The CDR3 spans 18 residues. The J segment lost 9 bases and the V segment lost 6 bases, leaving 20 bases of the junction unmatched. CDR3 residues: CASRARLGGLAGAQAQYF. In nucleotides, the CDR3 is TGTGCCAGCAGGGCCCGGTTGGGGGGACTAGCGGGCGCGCAGGCCCAGTACTTC. The variable domain in full, completed from reference TRBV2 and TRBJ2-5, reads EPEVTQTPSHQVTQMGQEVILRCVPISNHLYFYWYRQILGQKVEFLVSFYNNEISEKSEIFDDQFSVERPDGSNFTLKIRSTKLEDSAMYFCASRARLGGLAGAQAQYFGPGTRLLVL.

Comments on this clone: Other DNA sequences in this sample translate to the same CDR3. The chain carries TRBV5-1 and TRBJ1-4; possibly TRBD1 for D (5 bases). V lost 0 bases and J 5 bases, leaving 11 bases between the germline ends. CDR1 and CDR2 from the germline V gene are SGHRS and YFSETQ. This CDR3 is built from 15 residues. As DNA, the CDR3 is TGCGCCAGCAGCTTGGGGGGCACCTTGAATGAAAAACTGTTTTTT. It yields the protein CASSLGGTLNEKLFF.

V gene TRBV25-1 combines with J gene TRBJ2-7, with TRBD1 matching 9 bases. V lost 4 bases, J lost 5 bases, and 6 bases stayed unmatched. This CDR3 region has 14 residues. Germline CDR1 reads MGHDK; CDR2 reads SYGVNS. The CDR3 region has the DNA TGTGCCAGCAGTGGCGACAGGGGGTTCCACGAGCAGTACTTC. Translation gives CASSGDRGFHEQYF.

The chain links TRBV7-2 to TRBJ2-7, with TRBD1 matching over 8 bases. After removal of 5 bases from V and 1 base from J, the junction contained 10 bases not matched to a gene. The germline gives CDR1 SGHTA, CDR2 FQGNSA. This CDR3 has 16 amino acids. CDR3 nucleotides: TGTGCCAGCAGCCCCAAGAACAGGGGGATGTCCTACGAGCAGTACTTC. It encodes CASSPKNRGMSYEQYF.

This clone has just one count. The chain carries TRBV19 and TRBJ1-5, with D possibly TRBD1 on 6 matching bases. There are 16 residues in the CDR3. Germline V lookup: CDR1 LNHDA, CDR2 SQIVND (reference sequence). Trimming took 3 bases from V and 2 from J, leaving 14 bases between them. CDR3 protein: CASSIPGAPGNQPQHF. CDR3 nucleotide sequence: TGTGCCAGTAGTATCCCAGGGGCGCCGGGCAATCAGCCCCAGCATTTT.

The chain has TRBV29-1 and TRBJ1-2; 8 nucleotides match TRBD1. The CDR3 covers 14 residues. Germline V gene lookup returns CDR1 SQVTM and CDR2 ANQGSEA. The ends lost 2 bases at V and 6 bases at J; junction bases unmatched: 8. The DNA for the CDR3 is TGCAGCGTTGAAAGGGGGTGGACAGGGAATGGCTACACCTTC. Protein: CSVERGWTGNGYTF.

V and J are TRBV28 and TRBJ1-2, with TRBD1 as a possible D gene (5 bases). This CDR3 spans 13 amino acids. Germline lookup yields CDR1 MDHEN and CDR2 SYDVKM. The V end was cut by 2 bases, the J end by 6 bases, with 10 bases between. The chain's CDR3 is CASSLNRGDGYTF. CDR3 DNA sequence: TGTGCCAGCAGTTTAAATAGGGGCGATGGCTACACCTTC.

The CDR3 sequence is CASSTAGEVGAFF. For the CDR3, the DNA is TGTGCCAGCAGCACCGCAGGGGAGGTGGGAGCTTTCTTT. The chain has TRBV7-9 and TRBJ1-1; the D gene is possibly TRBD1 (6 bases). This CDR3 contains 13 residues. Per germline, CDR1 SEHNR and CDR2 FQNEAQ (reference sequence). Trimming shortened V by 5 bases and J by 10 bases, and 17 bases separated the two germline ends.

Concerning this clone: Additional DNA sequences in this sample encode the identical CDR3. CDR3 sequence reads: CASSRGTGEETQYF. CDR3 DNA sequence: TGCGCCAGCAGCCGGGGGACAGGGGAAGAGACCCAGTACTTC. The chain is built from TRBV5-1 and TRBJ2-5, with 10 bases aligning to TRBD1. Per germline, CDR1 SGHRS and CDR2 YFSETQ. There are 14 residues in the CDR3. The V gene end was trimmed by 4 bases and the J gene end by 3 bases; junction bases not matched to a gene: 3. Using reference TRBV5-1 and TRBJ2-5 for the parts outside the CDR3, the full variable domain is KAGVTQTPRYLIKTRGQQVTLSCSPISGHRSVSWYQQTPGQGLQFLFEYFSETQRNKGNFPGRFSGRQFSNSRSEMNVSTLELGDSALYLCASSRGTGEETQYFGPGTRLLVL.

The rearrangement links TRBV27 to TRBJ2-7; 10 nucleotides match TRBD2. Germline CDR1 and CDR2: MNHEY and SMNVEV (reference sequence). The V and J ends lost 6 bases and 5 bases, in that order; junction bases with no gene match: 7. This CDR3 has 14 residues. The CDR3 here is CASRPPSGRHEQYF. The CDR3 DNA follows: TGTGCCAGCAGGCCTCCTAGCGGGAGACACGAGCAGTACTTC.

Points on this clone: The sample holds other DNA sequences that translate to the same CDR3. V and J are TRBV11-2 and TRBJ2-3; D uncertain. CDR1 and CDR2 (germline): SGHAT, FQNNGV. V lost 0 bases, J lost 5 bases, and 6 bases lay in between. This CDR3 is built from 13 residues. The CDR3 nucleotides read TGTGCCAGCAGCTTAGATCGAGGAGATACGCAGTATTTT. Amino acid sequence: CASSLDRGDTQYF. Drawing the rest from reference TRBV11-2 and TRBJ2-3, the complete variable domain is EAGVAQSPRYKIIEKRQSVAFWCNPISGHATLYWYQQILGQGPKLLIQFQNNGVVDDSQLPKDRFSAERLKGVDSTLKIQPAKLEDSAVYLCASSLDRGDTQYFGPGTRLTVL.

The chain has TRBV30 and TRBJ1-6, with no clear D. The CDR3 covers 15 residues. Germline assignment: CDR1 GTSNPN and CDR2 SVGIG (reference sequence). V lost 2 bases to trimming and J lost 0 bases, with 8 bases between them. CDR3 protein: CAWSPLSSYNSPLHF. DNA of the CDR3: TGTGCCTGGAGTCCTCTGAGCTCCTATAATTCACCCCTCCACTTT.

V usage is TRBV29-1 and J usage is TRBJ1-2, with D tentatively TRBD1 (5 bases). V dropped 8 bases and J dropped 3 bases, with 19 bases sitting between them. The CDR3 is 14 amino acids. The V gene's germline CDR1 is SQVTM and CDR2 ANQGSEA. Written as DNA, the CDR3 is TGCAGCTTCATCGGGGGTGATGAGGACTATGGCTACACCTTC. This gives the protein CSFIGGDEDYGYTF.

This chain connects TRBV28 to TRBJ2-1; 8 bases are a match to TRBD1. V shed 6 bases and J 6 bases; nucleotides not matched to a gene: 4. CDR3 length: 13 residues. In germline, CDR1 is MDHEN, CDR2 SYDVKM. CDR3 nucleotide sequence: TGTGCCAGCAGCTGGACAGGGATCAATGAGCAGTTCTTC. Its protein product is CASSWTGINEQFF.

The chain is built from TRBV7-2 and TRBJ2-7; no definite D call. Trimming shortened V by 7 bases and J by 2 bases, and 18 bases separated the two germline ends. Germline V CDR1 and CDR2: SGHTA, FQGNSA. The CDR3 consists of 15 residues. The CDR3 protein is CASTGQAEPAYEQYF. The CDR3 DNA sequence: TGTGCCAGCACCGGCCAGGCGGAACCCGCCTACGAGCAGTACTTC.

The chain carries TRBV5-4 and TRBJ2-7; D remains ambiguous. In germline, CDR1 is SGHNT, CDR2 YYREEE (reference sequence). Trimming removed 9 bases from V and 5 bases from J, with 15 bases in between. The CDR3 has 12 residues. The CDR3 is CATGSRRDEQYF. The CDR3 DNA follows: TGTGCCACCGGCTCTCGGCGCGACGAGCAGTACTTC. Full variable domain (remainder filled in from reference TRBV5-4 and TRBJ2-7): ETGVTQSPTHLIKTRGQQVTLRCSSQSGHNTVSWYQQALGQGPQFIFQYYREEENGRGNFPPRFSGLQFPNYSSELNVNALELDDSALYLCATGSRRDEQYFGPGTRLTVT.

In regard to this clone: The same CDR3 is also encoded by other DNA sequences in this sample. The chain combines TRBV5-1 with TRBJ2-7, with D hard to call. Deletions cut 0 bases from V and 2 bases from J, with 9 bases between. The CDR3 runs 14 residues. Germline assignment: CDR1 SGHRS and CDR2 YFSETQ. The CDR3 is CASSLEAGTYEQYF. The DNA for the CDR3 is TGCGCCAGCAGCTTGGAGGCAGGAACCTACGAGCAGTACTTC.

The chain employs TRBV29-1 and TRBJ1-2; D call uncertain. The V and J ends lost 5 bases and 10 bases respectively, with 5 bases between them. CDR3 length: 8 amino acids. CDR1 SQVTM and CDR2 ANQGSEA come from the germline V gene. CDR3 coding DNA: TGCAGCGTTCCGAACTACACCTTC. It translates to CSVPNYTF.

This clone was counted a single time. The gene calls are TRBV13 and TRBJ1-2; D is possibly TRBD1 (5 bases). Trimming removed 3 bases from V and 5 bases from J, with 19 bases in between. From germline, CDR1 is PRHDT and CDR2 FYEKMQ (reference sequence). This CDR3 has 16 amino acids. CDR3 sequence: CASSLGGGGRLYGYTF. The CDR3 DNA follows: TGTGCCAGCAGCTTGGGTGGGGGAGGAAGACTATATGGCTACACCTTC.

The chain couples TRBV6-5 to TRBJ1-1; D not resolved. Germline loops: CDR1 MNHEY, CDR2 SVGAGI. This CDR3 spans 13 amino acids. V lost 4 bases and J 10 bases, leaving 16 bases between the germline ends. CDR3 sequence: CASSFPRAKGAFF. CDR3 DNA: TGTGCCAGCAGTTTCCCCCGGGCCAAGGGAGCTTTCTTT.

The chain recombines TRBV6-1 with TRBJ2-7; 8 nucleotides agree with TRBD1. Germline V gene lookup returns CDR1 MNHNS and CDR2 SASEGT. Trimming removed 7 bases from V and 6 bases from J; junction bases left unmatched: 8. The CDR3 extends over 13 amino acids. CDR3 DNA sequence: TGTGCCAGCACCGGACAGGGCTTTGGCGAGCAGTACTTC. Encoded protein: CASTGQGFGEQYF.